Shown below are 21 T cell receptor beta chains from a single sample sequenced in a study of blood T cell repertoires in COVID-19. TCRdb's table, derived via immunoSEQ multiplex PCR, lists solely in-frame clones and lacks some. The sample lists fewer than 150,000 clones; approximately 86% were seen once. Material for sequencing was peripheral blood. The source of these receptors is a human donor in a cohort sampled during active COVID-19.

CDR3 DNA sequence: TGCGCCAGCAGCCAGCCGGGGGAAATCAAAAACATTCAGTACTTC. Its translation: CASSQPGEIKNIQYF. V is TRBV4-1 and J is TRBJ2-4; tentatively, D is TRBD2 (6 bases). Trimming pared 3 bases from V and 3 bases from J, leaving 12 bases between. This CDR3 contains 15 residues. Per germline, CDR1 MGHRA and CDR2 YSYEKL.

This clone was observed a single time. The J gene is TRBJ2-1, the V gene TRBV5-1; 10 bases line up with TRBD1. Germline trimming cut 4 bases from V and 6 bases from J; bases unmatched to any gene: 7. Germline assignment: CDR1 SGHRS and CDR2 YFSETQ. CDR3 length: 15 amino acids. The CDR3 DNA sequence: TGCGCCAGCAGCCTATCGGGACAGGGGATCAATGAGCAGTTCTTC. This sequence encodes CASSLSGQGINEQFF.

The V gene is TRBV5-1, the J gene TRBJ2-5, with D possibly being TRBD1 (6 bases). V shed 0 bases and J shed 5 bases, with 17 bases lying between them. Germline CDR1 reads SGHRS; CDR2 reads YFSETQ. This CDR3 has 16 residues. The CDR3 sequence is CASSLAGTLGGETQYF. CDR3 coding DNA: TGCGCCAGCAGCTTGGCCGGGACACTCGGCGGCGAGACCCAGTACTTC.

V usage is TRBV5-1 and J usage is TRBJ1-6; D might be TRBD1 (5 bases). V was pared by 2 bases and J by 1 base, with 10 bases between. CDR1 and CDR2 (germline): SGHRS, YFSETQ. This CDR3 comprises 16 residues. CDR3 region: CASSFREASYNSPLHF. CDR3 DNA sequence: TGCGCCAGCAGCTTCAGGGAGGCATCCTATAATTCACCCCTCCACTTT.

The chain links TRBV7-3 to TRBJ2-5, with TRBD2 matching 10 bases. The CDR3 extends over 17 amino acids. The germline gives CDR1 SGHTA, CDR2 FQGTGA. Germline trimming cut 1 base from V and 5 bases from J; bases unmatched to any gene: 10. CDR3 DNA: TGTGCCAGCAGCTTAAAGGGTAGCGGGGGGCCCGCGGAGACCCAGTACTTC. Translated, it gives CASSLKGSGGPAETQYF.

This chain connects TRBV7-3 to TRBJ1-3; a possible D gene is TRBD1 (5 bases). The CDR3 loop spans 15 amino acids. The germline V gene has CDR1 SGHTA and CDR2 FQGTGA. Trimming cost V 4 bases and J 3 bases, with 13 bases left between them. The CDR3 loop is CASSSAGGYGNTIYF. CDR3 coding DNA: TGTGCCAGCAGCTCCGCTGGGGGGTATGGAAACACCATATATTTT.

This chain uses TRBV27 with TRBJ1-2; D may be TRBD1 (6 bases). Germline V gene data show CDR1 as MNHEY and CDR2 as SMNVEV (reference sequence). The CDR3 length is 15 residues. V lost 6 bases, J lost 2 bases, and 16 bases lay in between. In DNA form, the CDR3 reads TGTGCCAGCAGGGACATTGGACAGCCCAACTATGGCTACACCTTC. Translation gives CASRDIGQPNYGYTF.

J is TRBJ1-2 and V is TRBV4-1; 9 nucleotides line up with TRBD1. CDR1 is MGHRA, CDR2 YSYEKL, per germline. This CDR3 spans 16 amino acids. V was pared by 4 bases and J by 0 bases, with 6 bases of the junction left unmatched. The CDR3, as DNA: TGCGCCAGCAGCCCAACCGGGACAGGGTCTAACTATGGCTACACCTTC. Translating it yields CASSPTGTGSNYGYTF.

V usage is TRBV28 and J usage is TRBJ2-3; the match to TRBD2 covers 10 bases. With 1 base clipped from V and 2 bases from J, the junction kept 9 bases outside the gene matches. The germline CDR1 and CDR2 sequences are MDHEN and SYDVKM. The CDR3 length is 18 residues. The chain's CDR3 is CASSLFKREGRHTDTQYF. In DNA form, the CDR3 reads TGTGCCAGCAGTTTATTTAAGCGGGAGGGACGACACACAGATACGCAGTATTTT.

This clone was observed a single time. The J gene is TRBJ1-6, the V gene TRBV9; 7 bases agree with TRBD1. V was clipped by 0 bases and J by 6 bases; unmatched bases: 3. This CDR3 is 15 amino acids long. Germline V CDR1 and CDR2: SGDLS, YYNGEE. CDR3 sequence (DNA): TGTGCCAGCAGCGTAGGCAACAGGGGTAATTCACCCCTCCACTTT. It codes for CASSVGNRGNSPLHF.

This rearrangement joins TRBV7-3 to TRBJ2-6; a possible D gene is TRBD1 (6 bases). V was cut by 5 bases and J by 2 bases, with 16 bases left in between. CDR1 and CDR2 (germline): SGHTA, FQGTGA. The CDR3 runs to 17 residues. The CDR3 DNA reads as TGTGCCAGCAGCGGGCCTGTGGGGGCAGCTGGGGCCAACGTCCTGACTTTC. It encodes CASSGPVGAAGANVLTF. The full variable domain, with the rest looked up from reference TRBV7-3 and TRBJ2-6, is GAGVSQTPSNKVTEKGKYVELRCDPISGHTALYWYRQSLGQGPEFLIYFQGTGAADDSGLPNDRFFAVRPEGSVSTLKIQRTERGDSAVYLCASSGPVGAAGANVLTFGAGSRLTVL.

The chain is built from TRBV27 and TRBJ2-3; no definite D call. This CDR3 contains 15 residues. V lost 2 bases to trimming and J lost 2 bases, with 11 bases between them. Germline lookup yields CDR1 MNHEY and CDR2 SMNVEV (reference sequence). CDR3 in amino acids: CASSLRGLFTDTQYF. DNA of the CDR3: TGTGCCAGCAGTTTAAGAGGATTGTTCACAGATACGCAGTATTTT.

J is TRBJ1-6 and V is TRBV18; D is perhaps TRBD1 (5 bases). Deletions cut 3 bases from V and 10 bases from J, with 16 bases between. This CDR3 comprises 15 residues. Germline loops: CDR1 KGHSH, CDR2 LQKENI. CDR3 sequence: CASSPPGGDHSPLHF. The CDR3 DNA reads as TGTGCCAGCTCACCCCCCGGGGGGGATCACTCACCCCTCCACTTT.

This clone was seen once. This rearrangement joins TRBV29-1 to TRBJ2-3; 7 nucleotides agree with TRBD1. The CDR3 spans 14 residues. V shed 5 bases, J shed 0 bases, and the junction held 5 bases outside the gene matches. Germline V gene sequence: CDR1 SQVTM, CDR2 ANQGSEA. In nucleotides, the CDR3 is TGCAGCGTTCAAGCGACAGGGAGCACAGATACGCAGTATTTT. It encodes CSVQATGSTDTQYF.

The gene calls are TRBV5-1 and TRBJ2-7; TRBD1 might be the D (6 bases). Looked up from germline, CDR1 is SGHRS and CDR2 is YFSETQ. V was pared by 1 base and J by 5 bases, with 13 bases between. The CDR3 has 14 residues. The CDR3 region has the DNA TGCGCCAGCAGCTTGATGGCAGGGGTAGACGAGCAGTACTTC. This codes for CASSLMAGVDEQYF. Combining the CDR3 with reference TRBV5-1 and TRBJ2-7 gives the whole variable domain KAGVTQTPRYLIKTRGQQVTLSCSPISGHRSVSWYQQTPGQGLQFLFEYFSETQRNKGNFPGRFSGRQFSNSRSEMNVSTLELGDSALYLCASSLMAGVDEQYFGPGTRLTVT.

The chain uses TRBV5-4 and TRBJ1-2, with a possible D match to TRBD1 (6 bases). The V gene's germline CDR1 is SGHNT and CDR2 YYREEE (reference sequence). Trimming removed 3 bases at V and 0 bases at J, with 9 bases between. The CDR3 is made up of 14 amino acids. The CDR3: CASSSAGANYGYTF. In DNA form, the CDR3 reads TGTGCCAGCAGCTCGGCAGGGGCTAACTATGGCTACACCTTC.

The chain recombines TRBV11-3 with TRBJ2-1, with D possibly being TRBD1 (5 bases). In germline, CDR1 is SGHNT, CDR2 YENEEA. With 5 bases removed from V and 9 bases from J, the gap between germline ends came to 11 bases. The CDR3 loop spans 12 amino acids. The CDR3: CASSPQGGEQFF. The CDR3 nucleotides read TGTGCCAGCAGCCCCCAGGGTGGTGAGCAGTTCTTC. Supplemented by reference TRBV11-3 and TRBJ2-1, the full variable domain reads EAGVVQSPRYKIIEKKQPVAFWCNPISGHNTLYWYLQNLGQGPELLIRYENEEAVDDSQLPKDRFSAERLKGVDSTLKIQPAELGDSAVYLCASSPQGGEQFFGPGTRLTVL.

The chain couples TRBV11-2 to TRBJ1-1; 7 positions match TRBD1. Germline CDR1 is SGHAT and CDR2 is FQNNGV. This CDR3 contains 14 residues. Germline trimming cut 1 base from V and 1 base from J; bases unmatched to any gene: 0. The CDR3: CASSLGTGNTEAFF. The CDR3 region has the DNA TGTGCCAGCAGCTTAGGGACAGGGAACACTGAAGCTTTCTTT.

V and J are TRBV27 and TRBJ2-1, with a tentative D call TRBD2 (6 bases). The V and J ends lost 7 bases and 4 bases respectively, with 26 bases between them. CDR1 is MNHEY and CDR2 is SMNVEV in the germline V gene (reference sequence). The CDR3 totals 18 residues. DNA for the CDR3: TGTGCCAGCAAACCATTCTCCGGAGCTAGTAGCGGTTACAATGAGCAGTTCTTC. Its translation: CASKPFSGASSGYNEQFF.

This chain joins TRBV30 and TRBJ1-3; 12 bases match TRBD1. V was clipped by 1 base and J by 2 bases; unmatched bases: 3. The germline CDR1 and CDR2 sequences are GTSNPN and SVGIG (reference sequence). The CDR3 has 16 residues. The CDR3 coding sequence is TGTGCCTGGAGTGAGGGGACAGGGGGCACTGGAAACACCATATATTTT. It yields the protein CAWSEGTGGTGNTIYF.

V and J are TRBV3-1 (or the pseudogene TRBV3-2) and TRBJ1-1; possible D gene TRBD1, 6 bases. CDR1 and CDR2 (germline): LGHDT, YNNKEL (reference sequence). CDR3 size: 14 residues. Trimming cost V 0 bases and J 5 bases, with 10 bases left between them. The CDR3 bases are TGTGCCAGCAGCCAAGAACTTCAGGGGACTGAAGCTTTCTTT. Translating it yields CASSQELQGTEAFF.